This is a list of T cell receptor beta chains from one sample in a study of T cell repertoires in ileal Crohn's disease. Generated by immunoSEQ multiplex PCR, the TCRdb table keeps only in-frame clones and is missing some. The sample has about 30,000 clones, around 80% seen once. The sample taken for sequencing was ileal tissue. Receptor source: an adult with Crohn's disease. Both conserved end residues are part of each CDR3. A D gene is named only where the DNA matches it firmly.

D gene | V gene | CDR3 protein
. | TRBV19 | CASSISRGYTEAFF
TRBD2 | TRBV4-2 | CASSQELAGGPTGELFF
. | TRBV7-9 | CASSLSSRSTDTQYF
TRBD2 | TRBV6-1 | CASKQGFIGGYEQYF
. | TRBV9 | CASSPPPDTIYGYTF
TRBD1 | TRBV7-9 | CASSPNRGSTEAFF
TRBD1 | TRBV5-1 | CASSSPGQGPPQYF
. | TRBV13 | CASSAPGDTGNSYNEQFF
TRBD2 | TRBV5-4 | CASSLGSGGEETQYF
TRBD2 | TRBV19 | CANIAGGRRNEQFF
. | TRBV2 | CASTFYRGFADEQFF
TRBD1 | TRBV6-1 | CASSEIKGAGTGELFF
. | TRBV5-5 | CASSFTYEQYF
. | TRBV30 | CAWSTGYAEAFF
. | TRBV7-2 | CASSLEGVSNQPQHF
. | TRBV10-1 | CASTEPRGYSYEQYF
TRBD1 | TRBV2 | CASSEEGTGYFGELFF
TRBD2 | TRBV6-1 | CASFSGGDTDTQYF
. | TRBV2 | CASVQNSNQPQHF